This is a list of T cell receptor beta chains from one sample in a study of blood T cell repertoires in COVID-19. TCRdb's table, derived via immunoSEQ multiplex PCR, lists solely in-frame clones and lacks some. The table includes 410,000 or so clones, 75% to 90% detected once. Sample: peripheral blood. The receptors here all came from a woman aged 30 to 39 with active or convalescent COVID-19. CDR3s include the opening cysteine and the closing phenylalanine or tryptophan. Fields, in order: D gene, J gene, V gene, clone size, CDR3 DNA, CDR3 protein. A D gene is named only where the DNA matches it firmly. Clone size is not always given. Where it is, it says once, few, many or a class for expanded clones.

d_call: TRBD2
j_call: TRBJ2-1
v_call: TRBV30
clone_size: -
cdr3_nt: TGTGCCTGGAGTACTAGCGGGAGGACGAGCTCCTACAATGAGCAGTTCTTC
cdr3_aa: CAWSTSGRTSSYNEQFF

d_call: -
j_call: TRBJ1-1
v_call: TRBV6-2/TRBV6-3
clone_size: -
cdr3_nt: TGTGCCAGCAGTTACAGACAGACGAACACTGAAGCTTTCTTT
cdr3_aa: CASSYRQTNTEAFF

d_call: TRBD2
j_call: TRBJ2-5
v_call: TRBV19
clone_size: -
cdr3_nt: TGTGCCAGTAGACCCCTAGGGGAGGGAGCCCAAGAGACCCAGTACTTC
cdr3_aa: CASRPLGEGAQETQYF

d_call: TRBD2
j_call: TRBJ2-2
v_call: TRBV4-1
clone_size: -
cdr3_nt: TGCGCCAGCAGCCCTGGGACTAGCGGGGACACCGGGGAGCTGTTTTTT
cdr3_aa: CASSPGTSGDTGELFF

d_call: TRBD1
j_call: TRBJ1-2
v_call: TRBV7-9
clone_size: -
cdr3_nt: TGTGCCAGCAGCCTCCAGGACAGGGGACCTCCTCAAGGCTATGGCTACACCTTC
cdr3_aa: CASSLQDRGPPQGYGYTF

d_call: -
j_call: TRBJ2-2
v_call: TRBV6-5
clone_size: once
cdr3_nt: TGTGCCAGCAGTTCAGGGAGGTCCGGGGAGCTGTTTTTT
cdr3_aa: CASSSGRSGELFF

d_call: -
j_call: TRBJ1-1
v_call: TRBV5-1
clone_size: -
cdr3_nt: TGCGCCAGCACCCCCGGGGATCGGGACACTGAAGCTTTCTTT
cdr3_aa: CASTPGDRDTEAFF

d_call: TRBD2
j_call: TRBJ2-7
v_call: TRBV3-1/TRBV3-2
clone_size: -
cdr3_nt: TGTGCCAGCAGCTTTGTTCCCCCACTAGCGGGAGGCTCCTACGAGCAGTACTTC
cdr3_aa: CASSFVPPLAGGSYEQYF

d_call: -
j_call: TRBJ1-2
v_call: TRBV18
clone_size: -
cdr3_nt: TGTGCCAGCTCACCTGCGGAAGTCTCCAACTATGGCTACACCTTC
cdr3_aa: CASSPAEVSNYGYTF

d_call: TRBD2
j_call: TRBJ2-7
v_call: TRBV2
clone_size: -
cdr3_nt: TGTGCCAGCAGCACCGGGACTAGCGGGGGGCCTACCTACGAGCAGTACTTC
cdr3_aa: CASSTGTSGGPTYEQYF

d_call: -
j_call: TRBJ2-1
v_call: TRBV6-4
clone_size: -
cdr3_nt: TGTGCCAGCAGTGCCCAGCAGGGATCCTACAATGAGCAGTTCTTC
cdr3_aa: CASSAQQGSYNEQFF

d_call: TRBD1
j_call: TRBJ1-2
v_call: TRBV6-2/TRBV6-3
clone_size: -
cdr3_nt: TGTGCCAGCAGTTACGGGGGACAGGGAAGCGGCTACACCTTC
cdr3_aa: CASSYGGQGSGYTF

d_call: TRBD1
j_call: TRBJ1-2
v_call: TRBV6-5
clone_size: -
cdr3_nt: TGTGCCAGCAGTCTCAGGGGGCAATATGGCTACACCTTC
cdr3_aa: CASSLRGQYGYTF

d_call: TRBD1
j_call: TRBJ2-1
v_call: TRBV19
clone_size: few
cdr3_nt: TGTGCCAGTAGAGCAGACAGGGCCCTGATTAATGAGCAGTTCTTC
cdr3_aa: CASRADRALINEQFF

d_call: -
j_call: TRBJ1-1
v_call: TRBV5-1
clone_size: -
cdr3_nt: TGCGCCAGCAGCCCCCTCTGGGGAGCGGACACTGAAGCTTTCTTT
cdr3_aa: CASSPLWGADTEAFF

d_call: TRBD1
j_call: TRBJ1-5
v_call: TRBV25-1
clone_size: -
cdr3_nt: TGTGCCAGCAGTGTGACAGGGAGTCAGCCCCAGCATTTT
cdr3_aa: CASSVTGSQPQHF

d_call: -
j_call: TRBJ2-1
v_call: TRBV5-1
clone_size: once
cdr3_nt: TGCGCCAGCAGCTTGGCACAGGGAAACGGTGAGCAGTTCTTC
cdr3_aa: CASSLAQGNGEQFF

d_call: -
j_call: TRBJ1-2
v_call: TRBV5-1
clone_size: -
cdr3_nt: TGCGCCAGCAGCTTGGCTCACAGGGATGGCTACACCTTC
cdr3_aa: CASSLAHRDGYTF

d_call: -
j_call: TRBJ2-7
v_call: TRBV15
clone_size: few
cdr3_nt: TGTGCCACCAGCGTTATATACAGGGAAGAGCAGTACTTC
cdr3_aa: CATSVIYREEQYF

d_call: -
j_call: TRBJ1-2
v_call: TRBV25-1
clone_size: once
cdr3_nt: TGTGCCAGCAGTGAATTGGCGGCGGGGGTTGGCTACACCTTC
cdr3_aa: CASSELAAGVGYTF